This entry concerns a single T cell receptor beta chain. The data originate from a study of blood T cell repertoires in COVID-19. The overall study: Samples taken during acute and convalescent COVID-19 were collected in the United States, Italy and Spain.

Those enrolled, adults aged roughly 18 to 100 years, came from about two dozen US areas. The V segment lost 4 bases and the J segment 3 bases; nucleotides outside the gene matches: 9. In germline, CDR1 is MGHRA, CDR2 YSYEKL. The CDR3 sequence is 15 residues long. Authors' processing steps: The assay estimated nucleated cells by amplifying reference gene primers. Sequenced by immunoSEQ multiplex PCR; TCRdb stores in-frame clones only, minus some. Clonal size and the V and J genes are those of that table, whereas D and trimming came from the DNA. This table has over 250,000 clones, approximately 90% appearing once.

This receptor was taken from a woman aged 60-75 years in a cohort exposed to, infected with or recovered from COVID-19 (not recorded which). What was sequenced was PBMCs or T cells enriched from blood (not recorded which). The gene calls are TRBV4-1 and TRBJ2-7; TRBD2 agrees at 7 bases. In nucleotides, the CDR3 is TGCGCCAGCAGCCTAACTAGCGATGCAGTCTACGAGCAGTACTTC. It yields the protein CASSLTSDAVYEQYF.